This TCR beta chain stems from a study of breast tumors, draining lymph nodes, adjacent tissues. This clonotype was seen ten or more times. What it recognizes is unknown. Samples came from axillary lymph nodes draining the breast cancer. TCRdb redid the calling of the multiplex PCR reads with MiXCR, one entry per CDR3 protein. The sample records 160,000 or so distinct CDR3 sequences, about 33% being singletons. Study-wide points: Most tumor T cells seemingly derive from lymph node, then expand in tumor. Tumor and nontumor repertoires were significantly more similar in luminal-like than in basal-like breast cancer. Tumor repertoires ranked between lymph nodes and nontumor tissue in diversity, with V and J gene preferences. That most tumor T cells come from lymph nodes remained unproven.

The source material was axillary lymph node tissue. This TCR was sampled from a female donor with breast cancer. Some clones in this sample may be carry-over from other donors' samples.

The CDR3 DNA follows: TGTGCCAGCAGTGCCTCTGCGGGTGGAAACACCATATATTTT. Its protein is CASSASAGGNTIYF. The V and J genes are TRBV12-3 or TRBV12-4 and TRBJ1-3, with D unclear. The CDR3 consists of 14 residues. V shed 5 bases and J shed 3 bases, with 11 bases lying between them.